A single sample gave rise to the 9 T cell receptor beta chains below, sequenced in a study of blood T cell repertoires in COVID-19. Only in-frame clones appear in the TCRdb table, and some are missing; sequencing was by immunoSEQ multiplex PCR. The sample lists over 110,000 clones, roughly 82% occurring once. The sample taken for sequencing was peripheral blood. All receptors derive from a man in his 60s with active or convalescent COVID-19.

The chain joins TRBV2 to TRBJ1-4; a weak D match, TRBD1 (5 bases). Trimming removed 1 base at V and 7 bases at J, with 13 bases between. CDR3 length: 15 amino acids. CDR1 SNHLY and CDR2 FYNNEI come from the germline V gene. Written as DNA, the CDR3 is TGTGCCAGCAGTGAAGGGAGGGTTGGGGGTGAAAAACTGTTTTTT. Protein product: CASSEGRVGGEKLFF.

The chain is built from TRBV19 and TRBJ2-1; possible D gene TRBD2, 6 bases. V lost 3 bases to trimming and J lost 2 bases, with 11 bases between them. The CDR3 sequence is 15 residues long. Per germline, CDR1 LNHDA and CDR2 SQIVND (reference sequence). DNA for the CDR3: TGTGCCAGTAGTATGGGGCTAGCGCCCTACAATGAGCAGTTCTTC. It translates to CASSMGLAPYNEQFF.

This chain joins TRBV5-4 and TRBJ2-3, with 8 bases lining up with TRBD2. This CDR3 spans 15 amino acids. The V and J ends lost 2 bases and 4 bases, in that order; junction bases with no gene match: 6. The V gene's germline CDR1 is SGHNT and CDR2 YYREEE (reference sequence). CDR3 loop: CASSLAGGAPDTQYF. CDR3 coding DNA: TGTGCCAGCAGCTTAGCCGGGGGGGCCCCAGATACGCAGTATTTT.

The genes are TRBV4-3 and TRBJ2-2; 8 nucleotides agree with TRBD2. Losses at the gene ends were 0 bases for V and 6 bases for J; bases not matched to a gene: 12. The CDR3 is 18 amino acids. The germline V gene encodes CDR1 LGHNA and CDR2 YSLEER. The CDR3 region has the DNA TGCGCCAGCAGCCAAGAAATAAGGTGGGCGGGAGGCGCCGGGGAGCTGTTTTTT. This translates into CASSQEIRWAGGAGELFF.

The chain links TRBV19 to TRBJ1-6; D remains unclear. CDR1 is LNHDA and CDR2 is SQIVND in the germline V gene (reference sequence). Trimming left V 3 bases short and J 8 bases short, with 11 bases between. CDR3 length: 14 residues. Here the CDR3 DNA reads TGTGCCAGTAGTATCGGCCAGGTTGATTCACCCCTCCACTTT. Translation gives CASSIGQVDSPLHF.

V and J are TRBV7-2 and TRBJ2-3; the D gene is possibly TRBD2 (5 bases). Trimming removed 1 base from V and 8 bases from J, with 16 bases in between. The CDR3 length is 15 residues. Germline CDR1 SGHTA, CDR2 FQGNSA. The DNA of the CDR3 is TGTGCCAGCAGCTTAGGGTGGCAAAGGGAGTCTACGCAGTATTTT. This encodes CASSLGWQRESTQYF.

V is TRBV7-2 and J is TRBJ1-1; tentative D call: TRBD1 (5 bases). The CDR3 extends over 13 amino acids. Between the trimmed V and J ends, which lost 5 bases and 2 bases, there was a span of 9 bases. Germline V gives CDR1 SGHTA, CDR2 FQGNSA. CDR3 nucleotide sequence: TGTGCCAGCAGCCGTGACAGAAACACTGAAGCTTTCTTT. It encodes CASSRDRNTEAFF.

The gene calls are TRBV7-2 and TRBJ1-1, with no clear D. The CDR3 spans 14 residues. Trimming removed 4 bases from V and 4 bases from J, with 13 bases in between. The germline CDR1 and CDR2 sequences are SGHTA and FQGNSA. CDR3 nucleotides: TGTGCCAGCAGCTCAGCGAGTCTATTCACTGAAGCTTTCTTT. It yields the protein CASSSASLFTEAFF.

The CDR3 here is CASSAIQGNQPQHF. DNA for the CDR3: TGTGCCAGCAGTGCCATACAGGGGAATCAGCCCCAGCATTTT. The chain recombines TRBV3-1 (or the pseudogene TRBV3-2) with TRBJ1-5, with TRBD1 matching 7 bases. The V and J ends lost 6 bases and 4 bases, in that order; junction bases with no gene match: 6. This CDR3 is 14 amino acids long. Germline values: CDR1 LGHDT, CDR2 YNNKEL (reference sequence).